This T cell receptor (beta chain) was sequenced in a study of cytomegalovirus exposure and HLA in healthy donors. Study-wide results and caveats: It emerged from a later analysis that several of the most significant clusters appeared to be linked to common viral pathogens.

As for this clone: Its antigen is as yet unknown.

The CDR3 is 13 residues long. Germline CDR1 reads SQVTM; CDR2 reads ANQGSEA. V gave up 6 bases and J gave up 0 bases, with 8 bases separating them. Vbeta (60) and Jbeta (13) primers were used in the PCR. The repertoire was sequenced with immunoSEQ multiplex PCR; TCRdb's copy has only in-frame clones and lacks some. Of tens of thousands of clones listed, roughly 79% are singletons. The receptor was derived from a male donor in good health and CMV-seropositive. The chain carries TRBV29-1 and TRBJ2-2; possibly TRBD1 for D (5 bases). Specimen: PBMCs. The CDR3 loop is CSVRQTNTGELFF. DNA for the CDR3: TGCAGCGTACGACAGACGAACACCGGGGAGCTGTTTTTT.